This TCR beta chain was captured by sequencing in a study of OX40 agonist ivuxolimab in advanced cancers. Study in general: Patients got intravenous ivuxolimab at 0.01 to 10 mg/kg every 2 weeks. Study-level results: In CD8+ T cells, expanded clones were on average more numerous than in CD4+. At 0.1 to 3.0 mg/kg and by week 6, clonal expansion occurred in CD4+ and CD8+ blood T cells.

Measured with immunoSEQ multiplex PCR; TCRdb has only the in-frame clones, and not every one. The sample has about 77,000 clones, about 92% seen once. For this clone: The antigen is not known.

The CDR3 sequence is 15 residues long. CDR1 SGHTA and CDR2 FQGNSA come from the germline V gene. V dropped 2 bases and J dropped 4; count of bases not matched to a gene: 4. The sequences come from CD4+ or CD8+ T cells sorted from blood, collected in a trial of the OX40 agonist ivuxolimab. The source is an adult with an advanced solid tumor such as melanoma, head and neck, liver or kidney cancer. The chain is built from TRBV7-2 and TRBJ2-1, with 8 bases identical to TRBD2. CDR3 in DNA: TGTGCCAGCAGCTTAAATAGCGGGGTTTACAATGAGCAGTTCTTC. The encoded protein is CASSLNSGVYNEQFF.